These 25 T cell receptor beta chains were all obtained from the same sample, sequenced in a study of blood T cell repertoires in COVID-19. Measured with immunoSEQ multiplex PCR; TCRdb has only the in-frame clones, and not every one. The sample gives about 150,000 clones, 75% to 90% of which show up once; approximately 35% is in the top ten. Sequences were obtained from peripheral blood. Receptors originate from a man aged 50 to 60 who had recovered from COVID-19.

The chain combines TRBV9 with TRBJ2-3; 12 bases map to TRBD2. The germline V gene has CDR1 SGDLS and CDR2 YYNGEE. This CDR3 region has 15 residues. The V segment lost 4 bases and the J segment 6 bases; nucleotides outside the gene matches: 6. The CDR3 is CASSPRTSGEDTQYF. CDR3 sequence (DNA): TGTGCCAGCAGCCCGCGGACTAGCGGGGAGGATACGCAGTATTTT.

The DNA of the CDR3 is TGCGCCAGCAGCTTGACTAGCGGGGGTATCACAGATACGCAGTATTTT. Translating gives CASSLTSGGITDTQYF. The chain employs TRBV4-1 and TRBJ2-3; 12 positions match TRBD2. The CDR3 contains 16 residues. Germline V gene data show CDR1 as MGHRA and CDR2 as YSYEKL. With 5 bases clipped from V and 2 bases from J, the junction kept 5 bases outside the gene matches.

This chain links TRBV20-1 with TRBJ2-5; TRBD1 matches at 12 bases. Germline values: CDR1 DFQATT, CDR2 SNEGSKA (reference sequence). With 3 bases clipped from V and 4 bases from J, the junction kept 12 bases outside the gene matches. This CDR3 has 17 amino acids. The CDR3 region is CSASVSGQGAAIETQYF. For the CDR3, the DNA is TGCAGTGCTAGTGTTTCGGGACAGGGGGCGGCTATAGAGACCCAGTACTTC.

The chain combines TRBV4-1 with TRBJ1-5; 9 bases map to TRBD1. CDR3 length equals 17 residues. Germline V gives CDR1 MGHRA, CDR2 YSYEKL. The junction had 11 bases not matched to a gene; V was cut back by 3 bases and J by 5 bases. CDR3 nucleotide sequence: TGCGCCAGCAGCCACACCACCAGGGACAGGGTTTATCAGCCCCAGCATTTT. As protein: CASSHTTRDRVYQPQHF.

This clone was seen a single time. The chain joins TRBV10-1 to TRBJ1-5; D is ambiguous. Per the germline V gene, CDR1 is WNHNN and CDR2 is SYGVQD (reference sequence). The CDR3 has 12 amino acids. V was clipped by 4 bases and J by 4 bases, with 5 bases between them. The CDR3 spells CASSASNQPQHF. The CDR3, as DNA: TGCGCCAGCAGTGCCAGTAATCAGCCCCAGCATTTT.

This chain joins TRBV7-2 and TRBJ2-3, with 8 bases that match TRBD2. There are 16 residues in the CDR3. Germline CDR1 and CDR2: SGHTA and FQGNSA. Unmatched junction bases numbered 7, after V lost 1 base and J lost 4 bases. Here the CDR3 reads CASSLGVSGVADTQYF. The CDR3 DNA follows: TGTGCCAGCAGCTTAGGGGTTAGCGGGGTGGCAGATACGCAGTATTTT.

The chain employs TRBV4-3 and TRBJ1-5, with 7 positions matching TRBD1. Germline-derived CDR1 and CDR2 are LGHNA and YSLEER. The CDR3 is made up of 15 amino acids. J gave up 4 bases and V 1 base, and 4 bases lay outside the gene matches. CDR3 in DNA: TGCGCCAGCAGCCAAGGGGGACAGCCTAATCAGCCCCAGCATTTT. It encodes CASSQGGQPNQPQHF.

This clone has just a few counts. The chain combines TRBV30 with TRBJ1-3, with TRBD1 as a possible D gene (6 bases). Between the trimmed V and J ends, which lost 4 bases and 4 bases, there was a span of 20 bases. CDR1 and CDR2 from the germline V gene are GTSNPN and SVGIG (reference sequence). This CDR3 has 16 amino acids. The CDR3 region is CAWTPSLGGQGNTIYF. As DNA, the CDR3 is TGTGCCTGGACTCCTTCCCTCGGGGGGCAGGGAAACACCATATATTTT.

The chain is built from TRBV20-1 and TRBJ2-5; 7 bases line up with TRBD2. CDR1 DFQATT and CDR2 SNEGSKA come from the germline V gene (reference sequence). Unmatched junction bases numbered 11, after V lost 3 bases and J lost 4 bases. CDR3 length: 15 residues. The CDR3 bases are TGCAGTGCTAGTAGGACCAGTGGGAGGGCAGAGACCCAGTACTTC. Its translation: CSASRTSGRAETQYF.

The chain employs TRBV11-2 and TRBJ2-3; TRBD2 agrees at 14 bases. The CDR3 runs to 16 residues. The junction had 6 bases not matched to a gene; V was cut back by 4 bases and J by 6 bases. Germline assignment: CDR1 SGHAT and CDR2 FQNNGV. Here the CDR3 reads CASSSGLAGGVDTQYF. The CDR3, as DNA: TGTGCCAGCAGCTCTGGACTAGCGGGGGGAGTTGATACGCAGTATTTT.

The gene calls are TRBV18 and TRBJ2-7, with 8 positions matching TRBD2. V lost 3 bases, J lost 5 bases, and 6 bases stayed unmatched. The CDR3 consists of 14 residues. Germline lookup yields CDR1 KGHSH and CDR2 LQKENI. The CDR3 DNA sequence: TGTGCCAGCTCACCCCGGGGGGGTTCCCACGAGCAGTACTTC. It specifies CASSPRGGSHEQYF.

The V and J genes are TRBV4-1 and TRBJ2-7; D remains unclear. Trimming left V 2 bases short and J 6 bases short, with 14 bases between. The CDR3 consists of 14 residues. Germline CDR1 and CDR2: MGHRA and YSYEKL. The CDR3 here is CASSQIGALVEQYF. The CDR3 bases are TGCGCCAGCAGCCAAATCGGTGCTCTAGTCGAGCAGTACTTC.

This rearrangement joins TRBV7-2 to TRBJ2-7; possible D gene TRBD1, 6 bases. This CDR3 spans 14 amino acids. Germline V lookup: CDR1 SGHTA, CDR2 FQGNSA. The germline V and J ends were trimmed by 2 bases and 3 bases, with 11 bases remaining between them. CDR3 amino acids: CASSLQQGVYEQYF. The CDR3 coding sequence is TGTGCCAGCAGCTTACAACAGGGAGTCTACGAGCAGTACTTC. Full variable domain (rest looked up from reference TRBV7-2 and TRBJ2-7): GAGVSQSPSNKVTEKGKDVELRCDPISGHTALYWYRQSLGQGLEFLIYFQGNSAPDKSGLPSDRFSAERTGGSVSTLTIQRTQQEDSAVYLCASSLQQGVYEQYFGPGTRLTVT.

J is TRBJ1-1 and V is TRBV7-3, with D hard to call. V dropped 0 bases and J dropped 1 base, with 6 bases sitting between them. Germline CDR1 and CDR2: SGHTA and FQGTGA. This CDR3 region has 14 residues. CDR3 sequence reads: CASSLTGGNTEAFF. The CDR3 nucleotides read TGTGCCAGCAGCTTAACAGGAGGGAACACTGAAGCTTTCTTT. Full variable domain (missing parts from reference TRBV7-3 and TRBJ1-1): GAGVSQTPSNKVTEKGKYVELRCDPISGHTALYWYRQSLGQGPEFLIYFQGTGAADDSGLPNDRFFAVRPEGSVSTLKIQRTERGDSAVYLCASSLTGGNTEAFFGQGTRLTVV.

The V call is TRBV6-2 or TRBV6-3, the J call TRBJ2-2; 8 nucleotides align to TRBD2. The J segment lost 6 bases and the V segment lost 2 bases, leaving 11 bases of the junction unmatched. The CDR3 sequence is 17 residues long. The germline V gene has CDR1 MNHEY and CDR2 SVGEGT. The CDR3 spells CASSYDDLAGSAGELFF. In DNA, the CDR3 is TGTGCCAGCAGTTACGACGATTTAGCGGGGTCGGCCGGGGAGCTGTTTTTT.

This chain uses TRBV24-1 with TRBJ2-1, with 10 bases identical to TRBD1. The CDR3 consists of 15 residues. V was pared by 2 bases and J by 7 bases, with 4 bases of the junction left unmatched. Germline V gene lookup returns CDR1 KGHDR and CDR2 SFDVKD. CDR3 DNA: TGTGCCACCAGTGATTCTCGGACAGGGGGGAATGAGCAGTTCTTC. This gives the protein CATSDSRTGGNEQFF.

The rearrangement links TRBV12-3 or TRBV12-4 to TRBJ1-3, with D uncertain. V was clipped by 5 bases and J by 11 bases, with 13 bases between them. The CDR3 covers 12 residues. The CDR3 sequence is CASSPHPGAIYF. CDR3 nucleotide sequence: TGTGCCAGCAGTCCCCATCCCGGGGCCATATATTTT.

The J gene is TRBJ1-1, the V gene TRBV7-9; 11 bases line up with TRBD1. From germline, CDR1 is SEHNR and CDR2 FQNEAQ (reference sequence). The junction had 11 bases not matched to a gene; V was cut back by 5 bases and J by 3 bases. The length of the CDR3 is 17 residues. The CDR3 DNA is TGTGCCAGCAGCATAGGGACAGGGGGTGTCTCTGACACTGAAGCTTTCTTT. It codes for CASSIGTGGVSDTEAFF.

The rearrangement links TRBV28 to TRBJ1-3, with TRBD1 as a possible D gene (6 bases). With 2 bases removed from V and 4 bases from J, the gap between germline ends came to 12 bases. The CDR3 has 15 residues. CDR1 and CDR2 from the germline V gene are MDHEN and SYDVKM. CDR3 in amino acids: CASSLHQGTGNTIYF. Written as DNA, the CDR3 is TGTGCCAGCAGTTTACATCAGGGGACCGGAAACACCATATATTTT.

On this clone itself: Other DNA sequences in this specimen translate into the identical CDR3. The chain uses TRBV6-1 and TRBJ1-1; the D is unclear. Germline loops: CDR1 MNHNS, CDR2 SASEGT. CDR3 length equals 13 residues. V lost 3 bases and J 3 bases, leaving 8 bases between the germline ends. The DNA for the CDR3 is TGTGCCAGCAGTGATGCGGGTTACACTGAAGCTTTCTTT. It translates to CASSDAGYTEAFF.

This clone showed up just once. This rearrangement joins TRBV11-2 to TRBJ2-7, with TRBD2 matching 8 bases. The V gene end was trimmed by 5 bases and the J gene end by 3 bases; junction bases not matched to a gene: 9. The CDR3 sequence is 15 residues long. CDR1 is SGHAT, CDR2 FQNNGV, per germline. In nucleotides, the CDR3 is TGTGCCAGCAGCATGAGCAGCGGGGGCCGCTACGAGCAGTACTTC. Translating gives CASSMSSGGRYEQYF.

The chain links TRBV10-1 to TRBJ2-1, with D perhaps matching TRBD2 (7 bases). CDR1 is WNHNN, CDR2 SYGVQD, per germline (reference sequence). With 0 bases removed from V and 7 bases from J, the gap between germline ends came to 19 bases. This CDR3 is built from 17 residues. CDR3 sequence: CASSESRGGMGRNEQFF. The CDR3 bases are TGCGCCAGCAGTGAGTCGCGCGGGGGCATGGGGCGGAATGAGCAGTTCTTC.

V and J are TRBV25-1 and TRBJ2-5, with 14 nucleotides matching TRBD2. Germline loops: CDR1 MGHDK, CDR2 SYGVNS. The V and J ends lost 2 bases and 4 bases, in that order; junction bases with no gene match: 0. This CDR3 contains 15 residues. In nucleotides, the CDR3 is TGTGCCAGCAGTGAAGGGACTAGCGGGGGAGAGACCCAGTACTTC. This translates into CASSEGTSGGETQYF.

The chain has TRBV5-1 and TRBJ2-5; 11 nucleotides agree with TRBD2. The CDR3 spans 16 residues. The trim removed 0 bases at V and 5 bases at J, leaving 6 bases unmatched. Germline V CDR1 and CDR2: SGHRS, YFSETQ. The CDR3 DNA follows: TGCGCCAGCAGCTTGGAGCCTAGCGGGGGGTGGGAGACCCAGTACTTC. It is translated as CASSLEPSGGWETQYF. Drawing the rest from reference TRBV5-1 and TRBJ2-5, the complete variable domain is KAGVTQTPRYLIKTRGQQVTLSCSPISGHRSVSWYQQTPGQGLQFLFEYFSETQRNKGNFPGRFSGRQFSNSRSEMNVSTLELGDSALYLCASSLEPSGGWETQYFGPGTRLLVL.

This chain links TRBV5-6 with TRBJ1-1; maybe TRBD1 (5 bases). The CDR3 runs to 13 residues. Trimming removed 3 bases from V and 0 bases from J, with 6 bases in between. CDR1 SGHDT and CDR2 YYEEEE come from the germline V gene. For the CDR3, the DNA is TGTGCCAGCAGCTGGGGGGTGAACACTGAAGCTTTCTTT. As protein: CASSWGVNTEAFF.